Sequencing of this TCR beta chain was carried out in a study of tumor-infiltrating lymphocytes in primary liver carcinoma. The ends were cut back, 4 bases at V and 7 bases at J, with 20 bases in the middle. Germline V CDR1 and CDR2: SQVTM, ANQGSEA. There are 15 residues in the CDR3. On this clonotype: Since the CDR3 does not end with the conserved phenylalanine or tryptophan, this likely comes from a read error.

The authors made TCR beta cDNA from roughly 480 ng total RNA with a constant-region primer. Sequencing libraries for TCR beta derived from three nested multiplex PCR rounds that used slightly modified ARM-PCR. The two initial PCR rounds, nine to eleven cycles each, used TRBV1-TRBV30 forward and C-beta reverse primers. TCRdb used MiXCR to reprocess the multiplex PCR reads, holding one entry per CDR3 protein. The sample records 100,000 or so distinct CDR3 sequences, roughly 80% being singletons. DNA and RNA were both co-extracted from about 20-30 mg of bulk tissue that had not been sorted. The sample taken for sequencing was liver tumor tissue from sampling region 3. Specified subset: tumor region T3, left-lateral pole. The chain links TRBV29-1 to TRBJ2-1, with D maybe TRBD2 (5 bases). The sequence was collected from a man aged 35-49 years with primary liver carcinoma and hepatitis B virus infection. CDR3 amino acids: CSVVLSSLAGNEQFY. The CDR3 DNA reads TGCAGCGTTGTATTGTCGTCGCTAGCTGGTAATGAGCAGTTCTAC.